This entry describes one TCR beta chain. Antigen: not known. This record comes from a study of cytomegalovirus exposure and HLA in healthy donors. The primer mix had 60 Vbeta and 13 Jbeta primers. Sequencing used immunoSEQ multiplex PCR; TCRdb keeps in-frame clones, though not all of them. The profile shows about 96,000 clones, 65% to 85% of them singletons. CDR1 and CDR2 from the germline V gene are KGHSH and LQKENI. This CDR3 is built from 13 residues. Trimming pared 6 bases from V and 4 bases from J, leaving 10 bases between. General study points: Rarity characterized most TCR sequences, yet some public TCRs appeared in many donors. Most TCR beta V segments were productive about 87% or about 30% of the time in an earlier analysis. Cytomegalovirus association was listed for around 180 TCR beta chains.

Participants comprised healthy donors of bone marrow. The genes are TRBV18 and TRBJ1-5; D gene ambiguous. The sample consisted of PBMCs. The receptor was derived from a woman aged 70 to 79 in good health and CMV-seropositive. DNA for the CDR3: TGTGCCAGCTCCTTCGGGGAGAATCAGCCCCAGCATTTT. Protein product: CASSFGENQPQHF.